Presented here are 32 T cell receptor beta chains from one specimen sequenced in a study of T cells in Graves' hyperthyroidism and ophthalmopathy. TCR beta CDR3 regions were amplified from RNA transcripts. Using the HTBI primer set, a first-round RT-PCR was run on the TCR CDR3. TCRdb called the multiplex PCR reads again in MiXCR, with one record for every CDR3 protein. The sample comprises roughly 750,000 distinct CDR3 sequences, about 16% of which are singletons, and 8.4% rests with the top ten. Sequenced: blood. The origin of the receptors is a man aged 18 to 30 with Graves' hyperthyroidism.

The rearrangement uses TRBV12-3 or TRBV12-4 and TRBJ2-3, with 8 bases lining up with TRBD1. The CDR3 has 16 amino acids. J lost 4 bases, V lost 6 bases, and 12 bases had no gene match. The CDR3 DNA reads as TGTGCCAGCAGAGGGGACAGGTTCAAATCCTCAGATACGCAGTATTTT. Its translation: CASRGDRFKSSDTQYF.

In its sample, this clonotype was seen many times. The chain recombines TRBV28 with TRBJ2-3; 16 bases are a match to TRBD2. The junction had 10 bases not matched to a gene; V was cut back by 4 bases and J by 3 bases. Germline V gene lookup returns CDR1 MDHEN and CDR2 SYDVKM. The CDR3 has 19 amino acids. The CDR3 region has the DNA TGTGCCAGCAGTTGGGGACTAGCGGGAGGGTATGTTGAGACAGATACGCAGTATTTT. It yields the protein CASSWGLAGGYVETDTQYF.

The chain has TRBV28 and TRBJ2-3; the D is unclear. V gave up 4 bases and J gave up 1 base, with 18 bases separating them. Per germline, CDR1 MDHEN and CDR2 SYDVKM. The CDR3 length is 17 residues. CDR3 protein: CASSWTRPRLGTDTQYF. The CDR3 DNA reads TGTGCCAGCAGTTGGACGAGACCCCGGCTCGGCACAGATACGCAGTATTTT.

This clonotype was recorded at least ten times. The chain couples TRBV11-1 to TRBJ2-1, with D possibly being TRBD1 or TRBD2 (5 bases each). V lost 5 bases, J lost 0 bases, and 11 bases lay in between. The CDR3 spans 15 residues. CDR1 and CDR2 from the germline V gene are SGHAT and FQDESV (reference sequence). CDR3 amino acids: CASSPGPDSYNEQFF. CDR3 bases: TGTGCCAGCAGCCCGGGGCCAGACTCCTACAATGAGCAGTTCTTC.

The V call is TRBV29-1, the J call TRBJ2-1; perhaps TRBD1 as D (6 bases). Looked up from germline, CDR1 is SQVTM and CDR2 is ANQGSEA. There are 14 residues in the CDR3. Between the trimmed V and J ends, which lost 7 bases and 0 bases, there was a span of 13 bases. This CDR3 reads CSAGDISSYNEQFF. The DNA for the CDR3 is TGCAGCGCCGGGGACATTAGCTCCTACAATGAGCAGTTCTTC.

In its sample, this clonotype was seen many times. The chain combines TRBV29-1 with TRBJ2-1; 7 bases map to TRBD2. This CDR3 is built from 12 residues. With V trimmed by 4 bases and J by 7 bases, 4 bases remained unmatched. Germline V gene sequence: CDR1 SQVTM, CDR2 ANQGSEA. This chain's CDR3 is CSVVTSTNEQFF. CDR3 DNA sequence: TGCAGCGTTGTGACTAGCACGAATGAGCAGTTCTTC.

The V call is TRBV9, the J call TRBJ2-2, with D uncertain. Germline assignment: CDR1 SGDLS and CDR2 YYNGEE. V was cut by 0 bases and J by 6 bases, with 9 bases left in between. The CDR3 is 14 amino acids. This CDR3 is CASSVGRSSGELFF. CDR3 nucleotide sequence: TGTGCCAGCAGCGTAGGTAGGAGCTCCGGGGAGCTGTTTTTT.

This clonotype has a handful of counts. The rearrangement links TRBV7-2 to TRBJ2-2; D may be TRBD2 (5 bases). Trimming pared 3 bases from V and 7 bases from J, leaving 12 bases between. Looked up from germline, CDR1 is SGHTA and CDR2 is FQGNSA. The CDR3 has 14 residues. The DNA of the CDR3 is TGTGCCAGCAGCTTTAGAGGGAAGTTCGGGGAGCTGTTTTTT. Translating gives CASSFRGKFGELFF.

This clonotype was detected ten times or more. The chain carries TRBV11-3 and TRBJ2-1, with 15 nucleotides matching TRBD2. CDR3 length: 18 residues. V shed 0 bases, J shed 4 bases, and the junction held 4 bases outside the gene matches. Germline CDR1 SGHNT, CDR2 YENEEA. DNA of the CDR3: TGTGCCAGCAGCTTAGATCCGGGACTAGCGGGAGGTTACAATGAGCAGTTCTTC. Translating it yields CASSLDPGLAGGYNEQFF.

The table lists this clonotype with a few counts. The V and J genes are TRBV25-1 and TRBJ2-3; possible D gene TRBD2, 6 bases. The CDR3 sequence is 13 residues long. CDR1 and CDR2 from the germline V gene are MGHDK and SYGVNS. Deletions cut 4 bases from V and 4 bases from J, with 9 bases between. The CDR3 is CASSGGVADTQYF. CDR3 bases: TGTGCCAGCAGTGGGGGGGTTGCAGATACGCAGTATTTT.

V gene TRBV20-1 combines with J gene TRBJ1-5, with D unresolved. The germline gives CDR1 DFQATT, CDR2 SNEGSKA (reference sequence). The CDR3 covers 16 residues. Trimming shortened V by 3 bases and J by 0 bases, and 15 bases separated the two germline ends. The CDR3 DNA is TGCAGTGCTAGGTTGGATAAGACCCCTAGCAATCAGCCCCAGCATTTT. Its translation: CSARLDKTPSNQPQHF.

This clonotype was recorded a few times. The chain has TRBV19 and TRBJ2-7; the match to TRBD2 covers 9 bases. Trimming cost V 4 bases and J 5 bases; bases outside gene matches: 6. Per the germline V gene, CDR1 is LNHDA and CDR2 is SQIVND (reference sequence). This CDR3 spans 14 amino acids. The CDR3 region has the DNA TGTGCCAGTAGTACTGGACTAGCGCTAGACGAGCAGTACTTC. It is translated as CASSTGLALDEQYF.

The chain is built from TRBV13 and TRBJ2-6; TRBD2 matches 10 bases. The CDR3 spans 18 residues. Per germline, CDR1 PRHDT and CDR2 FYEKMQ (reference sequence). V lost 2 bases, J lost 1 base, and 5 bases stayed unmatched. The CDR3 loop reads CASSLTLSGRSGANVLTF. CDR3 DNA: TGTGCCAGCAGCTTAACGCTTAGCGGGAGGTCTGGGGCCAACGTCCTGACTTTC.

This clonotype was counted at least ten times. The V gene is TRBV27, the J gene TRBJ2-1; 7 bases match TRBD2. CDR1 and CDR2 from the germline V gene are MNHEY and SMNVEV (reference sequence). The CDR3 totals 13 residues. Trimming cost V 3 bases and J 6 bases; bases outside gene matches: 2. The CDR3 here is CASSFSGANEQFF. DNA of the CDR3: TGTGCCAGCAGTTTCAGCGGGGCCAATGAGCAGTTCTTC.

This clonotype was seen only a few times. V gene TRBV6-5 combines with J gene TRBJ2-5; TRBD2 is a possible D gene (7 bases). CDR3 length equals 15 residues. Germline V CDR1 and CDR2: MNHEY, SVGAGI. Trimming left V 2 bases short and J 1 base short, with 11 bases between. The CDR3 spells CASSYGGAVQETQYF. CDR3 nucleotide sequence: TGTGCCAGCAGTTACGGGGGGGCGGTCCAAGAGACCCAGTACTTC.

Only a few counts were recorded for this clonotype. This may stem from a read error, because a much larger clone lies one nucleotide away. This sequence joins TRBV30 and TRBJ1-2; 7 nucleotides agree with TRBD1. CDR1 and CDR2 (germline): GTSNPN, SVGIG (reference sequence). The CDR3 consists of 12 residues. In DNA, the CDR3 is TGTGCCTGGGCCGGGACAGCTTATGGCCACACCTTC. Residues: CAWAGTAYGHTF.

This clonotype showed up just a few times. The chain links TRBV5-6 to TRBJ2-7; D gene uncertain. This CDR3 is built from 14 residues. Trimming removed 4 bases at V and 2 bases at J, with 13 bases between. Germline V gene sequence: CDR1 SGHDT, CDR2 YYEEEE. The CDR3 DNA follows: TGTGCCAGCAGCCCACACACACTCACCTACGAGCAGTACTTC. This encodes CASSPHTLTYEQYF. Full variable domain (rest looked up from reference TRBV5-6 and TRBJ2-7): DAGVTQSPTHLIKTRGQQVTLRCSPKSGHDTVSWYQQALGQGPQFIFQYYEEEERQRGNFPDRFSGHQFPNYSSELNVNALLLGDSALYLCASSPHTLTYEQYFGPGTRLTVT.

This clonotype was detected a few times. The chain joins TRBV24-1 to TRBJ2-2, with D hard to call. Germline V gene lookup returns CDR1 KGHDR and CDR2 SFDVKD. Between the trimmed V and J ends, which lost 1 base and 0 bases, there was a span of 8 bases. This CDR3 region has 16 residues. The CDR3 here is CATSDFKATNTGELFF. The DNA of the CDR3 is TGTGCCACCAGTGATTTTAAGGCTACGAACACCGGGGAGCTGTTTTTT.

The chain's CDR3 is CASSKRAYNSPLHF. CDR3 DNA sequence: TGTGCCAGCAGCAAAAGGGCCTATAATTCACCCCTCCACTTT. This sequence joins TRBV7-9 and TRBJ1-6; D is ambiguous. CDR1 and CDR2 from the germline V gene are SEHNR and FQNEAQ (reference sequence). V was cut by 5 bases and J by 2 bases, with 7 bases left in between. This CDR3 is 14 amino acids long.

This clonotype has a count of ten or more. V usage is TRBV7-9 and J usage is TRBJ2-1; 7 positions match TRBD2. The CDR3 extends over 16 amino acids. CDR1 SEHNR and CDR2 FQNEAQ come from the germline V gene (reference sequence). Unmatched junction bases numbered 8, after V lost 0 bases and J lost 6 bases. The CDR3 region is CASSLALAGEVNEQFF. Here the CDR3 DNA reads TGTGCCAGCAGCTTAGCATTGGCGGGAGAGGTCAATGAGCAGTTCTTC.

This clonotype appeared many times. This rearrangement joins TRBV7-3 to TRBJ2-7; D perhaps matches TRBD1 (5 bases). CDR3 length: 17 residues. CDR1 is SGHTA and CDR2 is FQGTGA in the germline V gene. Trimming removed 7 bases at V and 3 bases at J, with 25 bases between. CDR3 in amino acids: CASILRGTTLYFYEQYF. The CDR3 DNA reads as TGTGCCAGCATCCTTAGGGGAACTACACTTTACTTCTACGAGCAGTACTTC.

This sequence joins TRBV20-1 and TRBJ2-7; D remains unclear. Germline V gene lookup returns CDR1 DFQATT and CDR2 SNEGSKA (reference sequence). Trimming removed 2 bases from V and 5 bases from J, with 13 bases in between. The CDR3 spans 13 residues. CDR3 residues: CSARLEGNNEQYF. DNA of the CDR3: TGCAGTGCTAGATTAGAAGGGAACAACGAGCAGTACTTC.

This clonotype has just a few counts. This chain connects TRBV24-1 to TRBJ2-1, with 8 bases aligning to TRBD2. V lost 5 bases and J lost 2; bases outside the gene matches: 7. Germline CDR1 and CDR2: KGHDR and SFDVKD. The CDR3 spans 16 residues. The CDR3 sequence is CATSGGGSGAYNEQFF. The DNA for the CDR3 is TGTGCCACCAGTGGGGGGGGTAGCGGGGCCTACAATGAGCAGTTCTTC.

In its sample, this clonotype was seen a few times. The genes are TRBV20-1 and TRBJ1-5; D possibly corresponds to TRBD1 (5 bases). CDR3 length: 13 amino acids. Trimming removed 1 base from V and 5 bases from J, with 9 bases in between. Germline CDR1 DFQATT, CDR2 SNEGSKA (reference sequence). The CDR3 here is CSARAPGDQPQHF. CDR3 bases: TGCAGTGCTAGAGCTCCGGGGGATCAGCCCCAGCATTTT.

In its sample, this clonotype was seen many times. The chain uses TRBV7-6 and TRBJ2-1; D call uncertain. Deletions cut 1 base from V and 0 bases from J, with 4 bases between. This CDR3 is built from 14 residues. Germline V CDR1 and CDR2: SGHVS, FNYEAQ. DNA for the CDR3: TGTGCCAGCAGCTTAGTAAGCTCCTACAATGAGCAGTTCTTC. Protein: CASSLVSSYNEQFF.

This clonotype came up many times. In nucleotides, the CDR3 is TGTGCCAGCAGCTTAGATCTAGCGCCAGGGAGAGGCACAGATACGCAGTATTTT. Translation: CASSLDLAPGRGTDTQYF. The chain carries TRBV11-2 and TRBJ2-3; possibly TRBD2 for D (6 bases). The V end lost 0 bases, the J end lost 1 base, and 17 bases lay between the germline ends. CDR1 and CDR2 (germline): SGHAT, FQNNGV. The CDR3 covers 18 residues.

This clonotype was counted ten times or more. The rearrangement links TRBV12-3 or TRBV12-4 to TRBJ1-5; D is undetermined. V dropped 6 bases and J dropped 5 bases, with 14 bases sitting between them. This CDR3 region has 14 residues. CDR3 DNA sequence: TGTGCCAGCAGCCCTACAGTGGTGGATCAGCCCCAGCATTTT. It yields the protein CASSPTVVDQPQHF.

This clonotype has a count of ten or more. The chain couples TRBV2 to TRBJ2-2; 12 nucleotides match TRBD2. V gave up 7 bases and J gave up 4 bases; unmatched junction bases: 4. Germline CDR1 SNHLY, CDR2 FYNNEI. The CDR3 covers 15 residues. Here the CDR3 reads CASTKLAGGTGELFF. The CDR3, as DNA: TGTGCCAGCACCAAACTAGCGGGGGGCACCGGGGAGCTGTTTTTT.

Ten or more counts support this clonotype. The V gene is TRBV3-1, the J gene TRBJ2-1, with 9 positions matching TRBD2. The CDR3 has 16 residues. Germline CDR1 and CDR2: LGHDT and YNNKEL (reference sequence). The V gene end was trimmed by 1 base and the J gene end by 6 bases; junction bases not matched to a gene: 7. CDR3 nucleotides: TGTGCCAGCAGCCAAGGGGCGGGAGGGCCGCCCAATGAGCAGTTCTTC. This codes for CASSQGAGGPPNEQFF.

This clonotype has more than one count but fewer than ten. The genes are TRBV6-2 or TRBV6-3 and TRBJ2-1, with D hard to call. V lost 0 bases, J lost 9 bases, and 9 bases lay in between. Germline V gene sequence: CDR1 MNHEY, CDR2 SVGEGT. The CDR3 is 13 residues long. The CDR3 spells CASSYSIVGEQFF. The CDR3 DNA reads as TGTGCCAGCAGTTACTCGATAGTAGGTGAGCAGTTCTTC.

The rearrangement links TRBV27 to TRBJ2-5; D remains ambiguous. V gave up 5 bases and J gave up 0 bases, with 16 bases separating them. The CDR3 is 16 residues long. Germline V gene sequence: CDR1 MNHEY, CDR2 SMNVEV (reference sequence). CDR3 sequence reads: CASSPPVKSYQETQYF. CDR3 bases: TGTGCCAGCAGTCCGCCGGTGAAATCGTACCAAGAGACCCAGTACTTC.

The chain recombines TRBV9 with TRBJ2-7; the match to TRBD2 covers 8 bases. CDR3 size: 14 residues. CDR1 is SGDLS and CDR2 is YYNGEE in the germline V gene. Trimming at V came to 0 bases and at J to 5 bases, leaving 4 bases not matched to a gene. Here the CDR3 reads CASSVEPGGDEQYF. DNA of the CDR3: TGTGCCAGCAGCGTAGAACCGGGAGGGGACGAGCAGTACTTC.